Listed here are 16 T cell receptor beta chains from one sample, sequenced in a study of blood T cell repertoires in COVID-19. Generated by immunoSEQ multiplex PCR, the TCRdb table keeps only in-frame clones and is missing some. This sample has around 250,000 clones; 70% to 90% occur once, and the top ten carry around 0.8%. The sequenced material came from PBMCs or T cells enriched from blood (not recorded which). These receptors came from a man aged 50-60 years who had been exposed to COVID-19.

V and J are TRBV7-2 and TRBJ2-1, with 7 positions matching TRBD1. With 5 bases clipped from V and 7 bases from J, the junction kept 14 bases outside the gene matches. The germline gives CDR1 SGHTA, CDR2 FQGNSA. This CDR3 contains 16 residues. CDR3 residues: CASSEYRGRVGNEQFF. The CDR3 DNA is TGTGCCAGCAGCGAGTACAGGGGTAGGGTTGGGAATGAGCAGTTCTTC.

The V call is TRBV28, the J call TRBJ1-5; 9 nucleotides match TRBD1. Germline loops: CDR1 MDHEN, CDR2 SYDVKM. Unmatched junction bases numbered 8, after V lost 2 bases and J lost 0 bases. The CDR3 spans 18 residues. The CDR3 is CASSLLKGTGSSNQPQHF. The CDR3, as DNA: TGTGCCAGCAGTTTACTAAAGGGGACAGGGAGTAGCAATCAGCCCCAGCATTTT.

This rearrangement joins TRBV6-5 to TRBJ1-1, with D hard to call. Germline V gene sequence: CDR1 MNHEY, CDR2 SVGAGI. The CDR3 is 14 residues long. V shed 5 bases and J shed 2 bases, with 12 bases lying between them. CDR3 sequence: CASSQYTINTEAFF. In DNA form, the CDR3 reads TGTGCCAGCAGTCAATATACAATAAACACTGAAGCTTTCTTT.

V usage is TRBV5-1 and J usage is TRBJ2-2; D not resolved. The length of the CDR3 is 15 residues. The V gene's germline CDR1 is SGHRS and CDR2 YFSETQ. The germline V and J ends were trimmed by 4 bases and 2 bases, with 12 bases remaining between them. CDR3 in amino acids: CASSLLERNTGELFF. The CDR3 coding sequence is TGCGCCAGCAGCCTCCTTGAGAGAAACACCGGGGAGCTGTTTTTT.

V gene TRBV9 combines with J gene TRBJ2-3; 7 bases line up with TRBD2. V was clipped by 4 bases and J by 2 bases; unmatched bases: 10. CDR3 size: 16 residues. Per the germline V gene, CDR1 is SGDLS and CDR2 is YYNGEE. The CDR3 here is CASSPHGGISTDTQYF. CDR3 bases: TGTGCCAGCAGCCCTCACGGGGGGATTTCCACAGATACGCAGTATTTT.

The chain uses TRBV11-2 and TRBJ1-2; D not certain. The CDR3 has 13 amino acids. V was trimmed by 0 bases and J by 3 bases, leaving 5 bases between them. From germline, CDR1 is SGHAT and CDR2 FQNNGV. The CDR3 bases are TGTGCCAGCAGCTTAGACAGTTACTATGGCTACACCTTC. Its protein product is CASSLDSYYGYTF.

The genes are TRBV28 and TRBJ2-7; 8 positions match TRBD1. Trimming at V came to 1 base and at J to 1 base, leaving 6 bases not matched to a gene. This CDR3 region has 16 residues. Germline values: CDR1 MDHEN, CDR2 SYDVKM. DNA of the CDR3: TGTGCCAGCAGTTTATCCCGGACAGGGTTATCCTACGAGCAGTACTTC. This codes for CASSLSRTGLSYEQYF.

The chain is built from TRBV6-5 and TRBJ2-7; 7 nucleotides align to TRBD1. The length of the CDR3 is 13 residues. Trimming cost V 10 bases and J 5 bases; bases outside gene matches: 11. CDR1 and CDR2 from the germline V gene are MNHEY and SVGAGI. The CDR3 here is CATSQGIWNEQYV. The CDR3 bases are TGTGCCACCTCACAGGGGATATGGAACGAGCAGTACGTC.

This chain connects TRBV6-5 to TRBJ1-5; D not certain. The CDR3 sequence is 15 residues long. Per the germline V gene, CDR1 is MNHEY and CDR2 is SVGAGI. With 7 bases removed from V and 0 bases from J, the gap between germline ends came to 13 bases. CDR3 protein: CASTVTRYSNQPQHF. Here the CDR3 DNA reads TGTGCCAGCACCGTAACGAGATATAGCAATCAGCCCCAGCATTTT.

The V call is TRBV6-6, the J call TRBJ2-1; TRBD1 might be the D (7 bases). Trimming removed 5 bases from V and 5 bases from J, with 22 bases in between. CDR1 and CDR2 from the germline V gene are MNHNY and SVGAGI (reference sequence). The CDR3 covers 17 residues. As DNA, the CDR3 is TGTGCCAGCAGTCGTTCGGGGGTGGGACAGTCAAACAATGAGCAGTTCTTC. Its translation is CASSRSGVGQSNNEQFF.

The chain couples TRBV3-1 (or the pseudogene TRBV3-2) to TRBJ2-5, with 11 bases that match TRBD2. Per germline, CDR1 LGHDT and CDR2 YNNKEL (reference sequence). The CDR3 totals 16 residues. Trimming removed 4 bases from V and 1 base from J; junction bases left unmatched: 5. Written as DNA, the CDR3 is TGTGCCAGCAGCCCCGATCTAGCGGGGGGCCAAGAGACCCAGTACTTC. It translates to CASSPDLAGGQETQYF.

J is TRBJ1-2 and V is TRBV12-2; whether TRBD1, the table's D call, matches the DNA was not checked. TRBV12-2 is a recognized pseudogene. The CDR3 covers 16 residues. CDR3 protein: CASRLVSYRRNYGYTF. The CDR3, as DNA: TGTGCAAGTCGCTTAGTTTCATACAGGCGGAACTATGGCTACACCTTC.

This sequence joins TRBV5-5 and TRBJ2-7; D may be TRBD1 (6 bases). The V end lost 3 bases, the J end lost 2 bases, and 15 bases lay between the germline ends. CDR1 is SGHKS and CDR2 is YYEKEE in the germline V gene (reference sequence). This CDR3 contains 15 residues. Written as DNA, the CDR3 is TGTGCCAGCAGCTCACAGGGTGGGGTAACCTACGAGCAGTACTTC. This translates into CASSSQGGVTYEQYF.

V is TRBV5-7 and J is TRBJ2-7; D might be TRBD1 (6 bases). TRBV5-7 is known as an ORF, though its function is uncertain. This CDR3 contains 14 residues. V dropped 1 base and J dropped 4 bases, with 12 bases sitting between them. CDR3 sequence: CASSLSDSRYEQYF. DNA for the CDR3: TGTGCCAGCAGCTTGTCGGACAGTCGGTACGAGCAGTACTTC.

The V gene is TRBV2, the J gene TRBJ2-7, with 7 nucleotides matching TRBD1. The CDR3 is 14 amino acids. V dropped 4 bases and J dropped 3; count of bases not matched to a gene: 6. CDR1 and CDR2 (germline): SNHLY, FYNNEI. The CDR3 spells CASSGDRAGYEQYF. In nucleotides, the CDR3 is TGTGCCAGCAGTGGTGACAGGGCGGGCTACGAGCAGTACTTC.

This CDR3 is CASSDTGEANTGELFF. CDR3 DNA sequence: TGTGCCAGCAGTGACACGGGGGAAGCGAACACCGGGGAGCTGTTTTTT. The J gene is TRBJ2-2, the V gene TRBV25-1, with a weak D call TRBD2 (6 bases). Germline V gene lookup returns CDR1 MGHDK and CDR2 SYGVNS. Deletions cut 3 bases from V and 0 bases from J, with 11 bases between. The CDR3 spans 16 residues.